One T cell receptor (beta chain) is described in this entry. This sample was included in a study of Graves' ophthalmopathy and Graves' hyperthyroidism. Germline loops: CDR1 DFQATT, CDR2 SNEGSKA (reference sequence). V trimming: 5 bases; J trimming: 3 bases; junction bases outside the gene matches: 9. This CDR3 region has 15 residues. RNA transcripts served as template for amplifying TCR beta CDR3 sequences. Second-round multiplex PCR followed a first-round RT-PCR using HTBI primers. One entry per CDR3 protein, called by TCRdb with MiXCR from the multiplex PCR reads. Of some 250,000 distinct CDR3 sequences in the sample, approximately 42% were seen once.

The genes are TRBV20-1 and TRBJ1-2; TRBD1 matches at 10 bases. This receptor was taken from an adult man with Graves' ophthalmopathy. Material for sequencing was peripheral blood. CDR3 sequence: CSAPEGTGAHYGYTF. The CDR3 DNA reads as TGCAGTGCTCCTGAGGGGACAGGGGCCCACTATGGCTACACCTTC.